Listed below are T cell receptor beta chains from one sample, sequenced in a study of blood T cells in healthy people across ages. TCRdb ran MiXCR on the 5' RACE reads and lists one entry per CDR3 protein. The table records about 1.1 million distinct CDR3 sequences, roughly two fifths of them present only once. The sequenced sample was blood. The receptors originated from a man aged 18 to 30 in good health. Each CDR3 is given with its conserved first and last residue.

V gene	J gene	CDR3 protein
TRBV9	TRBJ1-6	CASSSGQTSSYNSPLHF
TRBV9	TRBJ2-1	CASSVGPSPYNEQFF
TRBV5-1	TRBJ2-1	CASSSIPGTGANEQFF
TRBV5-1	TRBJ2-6	CASSLTGVRASGANVLTF
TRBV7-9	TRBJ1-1	CASGTDRAPMNTEAFF
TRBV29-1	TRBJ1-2	CSVDMDTGPTF
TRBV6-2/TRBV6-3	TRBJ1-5	CASSRGAGQPQHF
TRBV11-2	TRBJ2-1	CASSWRGAGQFF
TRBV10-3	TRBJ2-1	CAISEGSYNEQFF
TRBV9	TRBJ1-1	CASSAEPDMGEAFF
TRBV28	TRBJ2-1	CATHRGFGEQFF
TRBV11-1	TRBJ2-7	CASSHFRENYEQYF
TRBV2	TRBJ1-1	CASGWGQGNTEAFF
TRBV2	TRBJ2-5	CASSERSGGGYEQYF
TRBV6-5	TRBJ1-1	CASSYSENTKAFF
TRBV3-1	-	CANSHGTNYEQYF
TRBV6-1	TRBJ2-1	CASTPAGPTHNEQFF
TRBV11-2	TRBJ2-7	CASSLQGLSYNEQYF
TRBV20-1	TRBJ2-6	CSARAGSGANVLTF
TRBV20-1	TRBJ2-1	CSAKDNTPYNEQFF
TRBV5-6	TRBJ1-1	CASSWGGTGETEAFF
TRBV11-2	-	CASSLDNVGQGYNEQYF
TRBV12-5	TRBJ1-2	CASGLRGGYGYTF
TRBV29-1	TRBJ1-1	CSVEDTPGGGFEAFF
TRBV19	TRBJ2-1	CASSIDRGSSYNEQFF
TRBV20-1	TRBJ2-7	CSARGEYEQYF
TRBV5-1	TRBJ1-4	CASSLEVGRANKKLFF
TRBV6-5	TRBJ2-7	CASSHGTSEQYF
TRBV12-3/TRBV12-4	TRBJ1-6	CASSLSRTRYNSPLHF
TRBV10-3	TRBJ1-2	CAISPQADGYGYTF
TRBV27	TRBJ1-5	CAGSLSTGSVRPQHF
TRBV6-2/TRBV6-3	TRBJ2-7	CASPEWNRQSYEQYF
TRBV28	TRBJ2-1	CASATGGGYNEQFF
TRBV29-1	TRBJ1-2	CSVERGTYGYTF
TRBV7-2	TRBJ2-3	CASSLGRWATDTQYF
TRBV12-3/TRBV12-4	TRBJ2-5	CASSYGRSEQYF
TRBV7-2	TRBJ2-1	CASSLAGGDHNEQFF
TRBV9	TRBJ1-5	CASSPQPGEAQHF
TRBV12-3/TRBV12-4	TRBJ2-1	CASSLVGRGGTTEQFF
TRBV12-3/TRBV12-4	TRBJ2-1	CASSFSGTYEQFF
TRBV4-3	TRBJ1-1	CASTGGTGSKNTEAFF
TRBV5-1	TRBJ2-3	CASSLAPLVGTDTQYF
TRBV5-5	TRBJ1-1	CASSFSAEYYNTEAFF
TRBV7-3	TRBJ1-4	CASSRVRNEKLFF
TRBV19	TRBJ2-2	CASSPSAAGELFF
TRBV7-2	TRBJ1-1	CASSPAGTGFTEAFF